Shown below are 29 T cell receptor beta chains from a single sample sequenced in a study of early T cells in non-severe SARS-CoV-2 infection. One entry per CDR3 protein, called by TCRdb with MiXCR from the 5' RACE reads. The table includes about 61,000 distinct CDR3 sequences, 10% to 12% detected once. Material: whole blood. These receptors were obtained from an adult who was a healthcare worker with PCR-confirmed SARS-CoV-2 infection or an uninfected control (not recorded which).

This clonotype was observed many times. The J gene is TRBJ2-3, the V gene TRBV18; D is ambiguous. Germline CDR1 is KGHSH and CDR2 is LQKENI. V was trimmed by 3 bases and J by 6 bases, leaving 7 bases between them. The CDR3 loop spans 12 amino acids. This CDR3 is CASSPRLDTQYF. The CDR3 nucleotides are TGTGCCAGCTCACCGCGGTTGGATACGCAGTATTTT.

V is TRBV3-1 and J is TRBJ1-3; weak D call: TRBD1 (5 bases). Trimming took off 1 base at V and 4 bases at J, with 8 bases between the two ends. The CDR3 sequence is 14 residues long. The germline V gene encodes CDR1 LGHDT and CDR2 YNNKEL (reference sequence). CDR3: CASSQAGKGNTIYF. Written as DNA, the CDR3 is TGTGCCAGCAGCCAAGCAGGGAAGGGAAACACCATATATTTT.

The chain uses TRBV5-6 and TRBJ2-3, with 11 bases aligning to TRBD1. Germline values: CDR1 SGHDT, CDR2 YYEEEE. This CDR3 region has 17 residues. The V segment lost 4 bases and the J segment 3 bases; nucleotides outside the gene matches: 10. The CDR3 spells CASSPGWTGGATDTQYF. The CDR3 coding sequence is TGTGCCAGCAGCCCGGGATGGACAGGGGGCGCAACAGATACGCAGTATTTT.

At least ten counts were recorded for this clonotype. The chain joins TRBV12-3 or TRBV12-4 to TRBJ1-5; 8 nucleotides match TRBD1. The ends lost 5 bases at V and 4 bases at J; junction bases unmatched: 4. This CDR3 spans 14 amino acids. CDR3 coding DNA: TGTGCCAGCAGTCTACAGGGGGGGAATCAGCCCCAGCATTTT. This sequence encodes CASSLQGGNQPQHF.

This clonotype was counted between two and nine times. The gene calls are TRBV9 and TRBJ1-1, with D perhaps TRBD1 (5 bases). The germline CDR1 and CDR2 sequences are SGDLS and YYNGEE. The CDR3 runs to 14 residues. V lost 4 bases and J lost 5, with 15 bases in between. The CDR3 DNA reads as TGTGCCAGCAGCCCTGTAGGGGCGTGGACTGAAGCTTTCTTT. Translation: CASSPVGAWTEAFF.

This clonotype has at least ten counts. The V gene is TRBV30, the J gene TRBJ2-7; 7 bases line up with TRBD1. CDR1 and CDR2 (germline): GTSNPN, SVGIG (reference sequence). There are 13 residues in the CDR3. With 2 bases clipped from V and 2 bases from J, the junction kept 3 bases outside the gene matches. The CDR3 coding sequence is TGTGCCTGGAGTCGGGACAGCGCCTACGAGCAGTACTTC. It specifies CAWSRDSAYEQYF.

This clonotype came up many times. The chain employs TRBV20-1 and TRBJ1-2, with a possible D match to TRBD1 (5 bases). Germline CDR1 reads DFQATT; CDR2 reads SNEGSKA (reference sequence). Trimming removed 6 bases at V and 3 bases at J, with 17 bases between. CDR3 size: 14 residues. CDR3 sequence reads: CSAPPDTTHYGYTF. CDR3 in DNA: TGCAGTGCACCCCCGGACACAACCCACTATGGCTACACCTTC.

The chain has TRBV3-1 and TRBJ1-5; D gene ambiguous. The CDR3 length is 15 residues. The V end was cut by 1 base, the J end by 4 bases, with 11 bases between. CDR1 LGHDT and CDR2 YNNKEL come from the germline V gene (reference sequence). This CDR3 reads CASSQGAFPNQPQHF. Here the CDR3 DNA reads TGTGCCAGCAGCCAAGGGGCTTTCCCAAATCAGCCCCAGCATTTT.

V gene TRBV29-1 combines with J gene TRBJ1-2; TRBD1 agrees at 7 bases. V dropped 6 bases and J dropped 4; count of bases not matched to a gene: 5. The CDR3 extends over 12 amino acids. The V gene's germline CDR1 is SQVTM and CDR2 ANQGSEA. In nucleotides, the CDR3 is TGCAGCGTCCGGGACAGCTTCTATGGCTACACCTTC. It yields the protein CSVRDSFYGYTF.

At least ten counts were recorded for this clonotype. This CDR3 reads CASSRGDTDTQYF. The CDR3 coding sequence is TGTGCCAGCAGCCGGGGGGACACAGATACGCAGTATTTT. The V call is TRBV27, the J call TRBJ2-3; 7 nucleotides agree with TRBD2. Germline loops: CDR1 MNHEY, CDR2 SMNVEV (reference sequence). With 6 bases clipped from V and 2 bases from J, the junction kept 2 bases outside the gene matches. The CDR3 has 13 residues.

This clonotype was counted once. The chain has TRBV18 and TRBJ1-2; perhaps TRBD1 as D (5 bases). Trimming removed 6 bases at V and 1 base at J, with 9 bases between. Germline assignment: CDR1 KGHSH and CDR2 LQKENI. This CDR3 comprises 13 residues. The CDR3 loop reads CASSSDSNYGYTF. The CDR3 DNA reads TGTGCCAGCTCTTCTGACAGTAACTATGGCTACACCTTC.

The V gene is TRBV2, the J gene TRBJ2-5; D not resolved. This CDR3 is 11 amino acids long. Trimming removed 8 bases from V and 6 bases from J, with 10 bases in between. Germline CDR1 reads SNHLY; CDR2 reads FYNNEI. For the CDR3, the DNA is TGTGCCAGCTTAGAAGGGAAGACCCAGTACTTC. It encodes CASLEGKTQYF.

This clonotype has just a few counts. The rearrangement joins TRBV11-2 to TRBJ1-2, with D perhaps matching TRBD1 (5 bases). Germline lookup yields CDR1 SGHAT and CDR2 FQNNGV. The V gene lost 5 bases and the J gene lost 5 bases, with 12 bases spanning the gap. The CDR3 is made up of 13 amino acids. As DNA, the CDR3 is TGTGCCAGCAGCCCGTCGACAGATTATGGCTACACCTTC. This gives the protein CASSPSTDYGYTF.

This clonotype was observed at least ten times. This rearrangement joins TRBV7-2 to TRBJ2-1; D call uncertain. The germline V gene has CDR1 SGHTA and CDR2 FQGNSA. CDR3 length equals 15 residues. V lost 0 bases and J lost 0, with 6 bases in between. The CDR3 loop is CASSLASSSYNEQFF. DNA of the CDR3: TGTGCCAGCAGCTTAGCGAGCAGCTCCTACAATGAGCAGTTCTTC.

This sequence joins TRBV7-2 and TRBJ1-2, with D tentatively TRBD1 (6 bases). Between the trimmed V and J ends, which lost 5 bases and 4 bases, there was a span of 23 bases. Germline V lookup: CDR1 SGHTA, CDR2 FQGNSA. The CDR3 has 17 amino acids. This CDR3 reads CASSREDLQGSRYGYTF. The CDR3 DNA sequence: TGTGCCAGCAGCCGAGAGGACCTACAGGGTTCCCGCTATGGCTACACCTTC.

This clonotype was counted between two and nine times. The V gene is TRBV20-1, the J gene TRBJ1-1; D gene unclear. The CDR3 is 12 amino acids. In germline, CDR1 is DFQATT, CDR2 SNEGSKA (reference sequence). Trimming removed 3 bases from V and 9 bases from J, with 14 bases in between. Here the CDR3 DNA reads TGCAGTGCTAGCGCCCGTAACGTACAAGCTTTCTTT. Translated: CSASARNVQAFF.

This clonotype appeared a few times. The rearrangement links TRBV6-6 to TRBJ1-5; a weak D match, TRBD1 (5 bases). Per germline, CDR1 MNHNY and CDR2 SVGAGI (reference sequence). Trimming took 0 bases from V and 5 from J, leaving 14 bases between them. The CDR3 covers 16 residues. For the CDR3, the DNA is TGTGCCAGCAGTTACTCCTCAACAGGTGGGGATCAGCCCCAGCATTTT. This translates into CASSYSSTGGDQPQHF.

This clonotype was counted many times. V is TRBV28 and J is TRBJ2-3; D is undetermined. V shed 3 bases and J shed 4 bases, with 2 bases lying between them. Germline V lookup: CDR1 MDHEN, CDR2 SYDVKM. The CDR3 extends over 11 amino acids. CDR3 DNA sequence: TGTGCCAGCAGTTTGGCAGATACGCAGTATTTT. This sequence encodes CASSLADTQYF.

This clonotype was seen at least ten times. V gene TRBV6-2 or TRBV6-3 combines with J gene TRBJ1-1; TRBD1 is a possible D gene (5 bases). CDR3 size: 14 residues. The germline CDR1 and CDR2 sequences are MNHEY and SVGEGT. Trimming removed 2 bases from V and 2 bases from J, with 9 bases in between. The CDR3 DNA is TGTGCCAGCAGTTACGGACACATTAACACTGAAGCTTTCTTT. Translation gives CASSYGHINTEAFF.

The chain recombines TRBV15 with TRBJ1-5, with D possibly matching TRBD1 (5 bases). Germline values: CDR1 LNHNV, CDR2 YYDKDF (reference sequence). Trimming removed 0 bases from V and 4 bases from J, with 7 bases in between. This CDR3 has 14 amino acids. The CDR3 bases are TGTGCCACCAGCAGAGAAGCAGGGAATCAGCCCCAGCATTTT. Protein sequence: CATSREAGNQPQHF.

This clonotype was observed many times. The J gene is TRBJ2-5, the V gene TRBV7-2; no definite D call. Trimming pared 1 base from V and 5 bases from J, leaving 8 bases between. This CDR3 contains 13 residues. Per germline, CDR1 SGHTA and CDR2 FQGNSA. The CDR3 is CASSLVFRETQYF. CDR3 nucleotides: TGTGCCAGCAGCTTAGTCTTTAGGGAGACCCAGTACTTC.

This clonotype was detected many times. The rearrangement joins TRBV15 to TRBJ1-4; maybe TRBD1 (6 bases). The CDR3 has 18 residues. V lost 0 bases and J 5 bases, leaving 19 bases between the germline ends. Looked up from germline, CDR1 is LNHNV and CDR2 is YYDKDF (reference sequence). The CDR3 reads CATSRDTWGARGNEKLFF. CDR3 bases: TGTGCCACCAGCAGAGATACGTGGGGGGCCCGAGGAAATGAAAAACTGTTTTTT.

Concerning this clonotype: A much larger clone is a single base away; this may be a read error. In DNA form, the CDR3 reads TGCGCCAACAGCTTCCGACAGGGGGAAGCTTTCTTT. The encoded protein is CANSFRQGEAFF. V and J are TRBV5-1 and TRBJ1-1; 8 bases are shared with TRBD1. This CDR3 comprises 12 residues. CDR1 is SGHRS, CDR2 YFSETQ, per germline.

This clonotype has only a few counts. The chain has TRBV11-2 and TRBJ2-2; D is ambiguous. Germline V gives CDR1 SGHAT, CDR2 FQNNGV. The CDR3 covers 15 residues. Trimming shortened V by 1 base and J by 2 bases, and 8 bases separated the two germline ends. The CDR3 loop reads CASSLGAVNTGELFF. The CDR3 DNA follows: TGTGCCAGCAGCTTAGGGGCCGTTAACACCGGGGAGCTGTTTTTT.

The CDR3 bases are TGTGCCAGCAGTCCCAGGGGGCCCGGCTACACCTTC. This sequence encodes CASSPRGPGYTF. The J gene is TRBJ1-2, the V gene TRBV6-6; 8 nucleotides line up with TRBD1. Germline CDR1 reads MNHNY; CDR2 reads SVGAGI (reference sequence). V shed 5 bases, J shed 8 bases, and the junction held 4 bases outside the gene matches. There are 12 residues in the CDR3.

This clonotype has at least ten counts. The chain carries TRBV29-1 and TRBJ1-1; D might be TRBD1 (5 bases). The V gene lost 5 bases and the J gene lost 1 base, with 11 bases spanning the gap. The CDR3 consists of 13 residues. Germline values: CDR1 SQVTM, CDR2 ANQGSEA. The CDR3 coding sequence is TGCAGCGTTCCCCCCGGGGGGAACACTGAAGCTTTCTTT. It encodes CSVPPGGNTEAFF.

The table lists this clonotype with many counts. The rearrangement joins TRBV11-2 to TRBJ2-3, with 8 positions matching TRBD1. The V segment lost 3 bases and the J segment 1 base; nucleotides outside the gene matches: 3. The CDR3 length is 15 residues. CDR1 is SGHAT, CDR2 FQNNGV, per germline. CDR3 in amino acids: CASSLWTGRTDTQYF. DNA for the CDR3: TGTGCCAGCAGCTTGTGGACAGGGCGCACAGATACGCAGTATTTT.

At least ten counts were recorded for this clonotype. The chain is built from TRBV2 and TRBJ2-7; TRBD1 or TRBD2 may be the D gene (5 bases each). CDR1 and CDR2 (germline): SNHLY, FYNNEI. The CDR3 runs 16 residues. Trimming shortened V by 3 bases and J by 1 base, and 16 bases separated the two germline ends. The CDR3 is CASSDGGRFGSYEQYF. CDR3 DNA: TGTGCCAGCAGTGATGGGGGACGTTTTGGGTCCTACGAGCAGTACTTC.

This clonotype was seen only a few times. The V gene is TRBV3-1, the J gene TRBJ2-1; D unclear. The V gene's germline CDR1 is LGHDT and CDR2 YNNKEL (reference sequence). The V end was cut by 2 bases, the J end by 14 bases, with 13 bases between. This CDR3 has 12 amino acids. The CDR3 loop reads CASSQFAGREFF. In DNA form, the CDR3 reads TGTGCCAGCAGCCAATTCGCAGGTCGGGAGTTCTTC.